Shown below are 6 T cell receptor beta chains from a single sample sequenced in a study of blood T cell repertoires in COVID-19. Data came from immunoSEQ multiplex PCR; TCRdb stores just in-frame clones and leaves some out. This table has some 120,000 clones, 71% appearing once. Sequenced input: peripheral blood. Receptor source: a human donor with acute or convalescent COVID-19. The donor label of this sample is uncertain.

This clone appeared a few times. The rearrangement joins TRBV19 to TRBJ2-1; 8 nucleotides match TRBD2. CDR1 is LNHDA and CDR2 is SQIVND in the germline V gene (reference sequence). The trim removed 7 bases at V and 1 base at J, leaving 3 bases unmatched. There are 14 residues in the CDR3. CDR3 sequence: CASTGGGSYNEQFF. CDR3 DNA sequence: TGTGCCAGTACCGGCGGGGGGTCCTACAATGAGCAGTTCTTC.

The chain links TRBV7-2 to TRBJ2-1; D is possibly TRBD2 (6 bases). The germline gives CDR1 SGHTA, CDR2 FQGNSA. The CDR3 is 17 residues long. V was pared by 2 bases and J by 3 bases, with 17 bases between. The CDR3 DNA follows: TGTGCCAGCAGCTTAAGTGGGACGGGGGAGATCTACAATGAGCAGTTCTTC. Protein: CASSLSGTGEIYNEQFF.

This rearrangement joins TRBV4-2 to TRBJ2-3, with 8 nucleotides matching TRBD2. The CDR3 length is 16 residues. Germline CDR1 LGHNA, CDR2 YNFKEQ. Losses at the gene ends were 0 bases for V and 6 bases for J; bases not matched to a gene: 8. CDR3 coding DNA: TGTGCCAGCAGCCAAGACGGGGGGGGAGGTGTGGATACGCAGTATTTT. It encodes CASSQDGGGGVDTQYF.

V usage is TRBV9 and J usage is TRBJ2-7, with D maybe TRBD1 (6 bases). The CDR3 is 17 residues long. Trimming removed 0 bases at V and 5 bases at J, with 21 bases between. Germline V gives CDR1 SGDLS, CDR2 YYNGEE. Written as DNA, the CDR3 is TGTGCCAGCAGCGTAGAGCCTTTGCCGGCAGGGGACCACGAGCAGTACTTC. Amino acid sequence: CASSVEPLPAGDHEQYF.

This clone was picked up a small number of times. This chain connects TRBV7-9 to TRBJ2-1; 9 bases align to TRBD1. The germline V gene encodes CDR1 SEHNR and CDR2 FQNEAQ (reference sequence). The V gene end was trimmed by 3 bases and the J gene end by 7 bases; junction bases not matched to a gene: 7. This CDR3 is 15 amino acids long. The CDR3: CASSFTGQGKNEQFF. CDR3 in DNA: TGTGCCAGCAGCTTTACGGGACAGGGTAAAAATGAGCAGTTCTTC.

The J gene is TRBJ2-5, the V gene TRBV7-2; the D gene is possibly TRBD1 (5 bases). Trimming shortened V by 3 bases and J by 4 bases, and 12 bases separated the two germline ends. The V gene's germline CDR1 is SGHTA and CDR2 FQGNSA. The CDR3 runs to 14 residues. The CDR3 coding sequence is TGTGCCAGCAGCTTCAGTACTACAGGAGAGACCCAGTACTTC. Amino acid sequence: CASSFSTTGETQYF.